These 28 T cell receptor beta chains originate from one sample sequenced in a study of T cell responses to AZD1222 COVID-19 vaccine. Sequenced by immunoSEQ multiplex PCR; TCRdb stores in-frame clones only, minus some. The top ten hold 1.3% to 1.5% of the sample, which has 100,000 to 150,000 clones, 87% seen once. The sequencing here drew on peripheral blood, taken on day 0 of AZD1222 vaccination. These TCRs come from an adult in good health.

This clone was seen only a few times. The V gene is TRBV29-1, the J gene TRBJ2-7; D not certain. V was cut by 2 bases and J by 5 bases, with 7 bases left in between. This CDR3 contains 11 residues. Germline V gene sequence: CDR1 SQVTM, CDR2 ANQGSEA. The CDR3 spells CSVEYFDEQYF. The CDR3 DNA reads as TGCAGCGTTGAATATTTCGACGAGCAGTACTTC.

The chain employs TRBV5-1 and TRBJ1-3; weak D call: TRBD1 (6 bases). Germline V lookup: CDR1 SGHRS, CDR2 YFSETQ. V was shortened by 0 bases and J by 0 bases, with 22 bases between the two germline ends. CDR3 length: 20 residues. Written as DNA, the CDR3 is TGCGCCAGCAGCTTGGGTCGGACAGCTCCGTTCACACCCTCTGGAAACACCATATATTTT. It specifies CASSLGRTAPFTPSGNTIYF.

CDR3 nucleotide sequence: TGTGCCAGCCCGTCGGTAATAGGAGAGAACACTGAAGCTTTCTTT. Its protein is CASPSVIGENTEAFF. The chain uses TRBV28 and TRBJ1-1; D remains ambiguous. V was cut by 8 bases and J by 1 base, with 17 bases left in between. CDR3 length equals 15 residues. Germline V lookup: CDR1 MDHEN, CDR2 SYDVKM.

This chain joins TRBV9 and TRBJ2-5, with 9 nucleotides matching TRBD2. CDR3 length: 18 residues. Losses at the gene ends were 4 bases for V and 5 bases for J; bases not matched to a gene: 18. The germline gives CDR1 SGDLS, CDR2 YYNGEE. CDR3 amino acids: CASSSRGGGAGGVETQYF. In DNA form, the CDR3 reads TGTGCCAGCAGCTCCCGCGGCGGTGGAGCGGGGGGTGTTGAGACCCAGTACTTC.

The chain couples TRBV4-1 to TRBJ1-3; D perhaps matches TRBD1 (5 bases). CDR3 length equals 13 residues. The V end was cut by 2 bases, the J end by 8 bases, with 10 bases between. Germline V CDR1 and CDR2: MGHRA, YSYEKL. In nucleotides, the CDR3 is TGCGCCAGCAGCCAACAGGGAGCGGACACCATATATTTT. Protein: CASSQQGADTIYF.

This clone was counted once. The J gene is TRBJ1-6, the V gene TRBV10-3, with a weak D call TRBD1 (5 bases). V lost 6 bases and J lost 10, with 19 bases in between. The CDR3 is 15 amino acids. Germline V CDR1 and CDR2: ENHRY, SYGVKD. The CDR3 region has the DNA TGTGCCATCAGCGGCCGGGACGCCGGTGGGTCACCCCTCCACTTT. Translated: CAISGRDAGGSPLHF.

Worth noting for this clone: Other DNA sequences in the sample encode the same CDR3. The CDR3 reads CASSPGTGGNQPQHF. CDR3 sequence (DNA): TGTGCCAGCAGCCCAGGGACAGGGGGGAATCAGCCCCAGCATTTT. The rearrangement uses TRBV7-2 and TRBJ1-5; 11 positions match TRBD1. From germline, CDR1 is SGHTA and CDR2 FQGNSA. V dropped 5 bases and J dropped 4; count of bases not matched to a gene: 4. The CDR3 runs to 15 residues.

This chain connects TRBV4-1 to TRBJ1-5; D unresolved. The CDR3 is made up of 16 amino acids. The germline CDR1 and CDR2 sequences are MGHRA and YSYEKL. V was shortened by 0 bases and J by 6 bases, with 15 bases between the two germline ends. This CDR3 is CASSQDLTSRSQPQHF. The CDR3 DNA reads as TGCGCCAGCAGCCAAGACCTTACGAGCAGGTCTCAGCCCCAGCATTTT.

This clone appeared a single time. The J gene is TRBJ1-5, the V gene TRBV5-1; no definite D call. Trimming left V 4 bases short and J 4 bases short, with 12 bases between. The CDR3 has 14 residues. CDR1 is SGHRS and CDR2 is YFSETQ in the germline V gene. The CDR3 reads CASSPDSLNQPQHF. DNA of the CDR3: TGCGCCAGCAGCCCTGATAGCCTAAATCAGCCCCAGCATTTT.

The CDR3 loop reads CASSRSGGNEKLFF. Written as DNA, the CDR3 is TGCGCCAGCAGCCGTTCGGGCGGTAATGAAAAACTGTTTTTT. The J gene is TRBJ1-4, the V gene TRBV4-3; D unresolved. Germline CDR1 is LGHNA and CDR2 is YSLEER. CDR3 size: 14 residues. V was pared by 4 bases and J by 4 bases, with 10 bases between.

V gene TRBV3-1 (or the pseudogene TRBV3-2) combines with J gene TRBJ1-2; D uncertain. The germline CDR1 and CDR2 sequences are LGHDT and YNNKEL (reference sequence). The CDR3 runs to 14 residues. With 4 bases removed from V and 6 bases from J, the gap between germline ends came to 15 bases. CDR3 nucleotides: TGTGCCAGCAGCCTCGCCGGGGTCCCGAATGGCTACACCTTC. Translation gives CASSLAGVPNGYTF.

This clone was counted a single time. The V and J genes are TRBV3-1 (or the pseudogene TRBV3-2) and TRBJ1-2; TRBD1 is a possible D gene (5 bases). V lost 1 base to trimming and J lost 6 bases, with 9 bases between them. The length of the CDR3 is 13 residues. In germline, CDR1 is LGHDT, CDR2 YNNKEL (reference sequence). CDR3 loop: CASSQVRGNGYTF. CDR3 nucleotide sequence: TGTGCCAGCAGCCAAGTCCGGGGGAATGGCTACACCTTC.

CDR3 sequence reads: CASSRNNQPQHF. CDR3 sequence (DNA): TGTGCCAGCAGCCGTAATAATCAGCCCCAGCATTTT. The chain carries TRBV14 and TRBJ1-5; D ambiguous. The CDR3 is 12 residues long. Germline CDR1 is SGHDN and CDR2 is FVKESK. V shed 4 bases and J shed 4 bases, with 5 bases lying between them.

The rearrangement uses TRBV20-1 and TRBJ1-5, with D unclear. Germline CDR1 and CDR2: DFQATT and SNEGSKA (reference sequence). This CDR3 has 12 residues. Trimming cost V 3 bases and J 0 bases, with 3 bases left between them. CDR3 region: CSASNSNQPQHF. The CDR3 DNA reads TGCAGTGCTAGTAATAGCAATCAGCCCCAGCATTTT.

The genes are TRBV6-5 and TRBJ1-5, with 10 bases that match TRBD1. J gave up 4 bases and V 6 bases, and 6 bases lay outside the gene matches. CDR1 and CDR2 from the germline V gene are MNHEY and SVGAGI. There are 15 residues in the CDR3. The CDR3 loop reads CASSLDRGRNQPQHF. CDR3 DNA sequence: TGTGCCAGCAGCCTCGACAGGGGGCGAAATCAGCCCCAGCATTTT.

This chain joins TRBV5-1 and TRBJ1-1; 7 positions agree with TRBD1. This CDR3 has 15 amino acids. Trimming took 6 bases from V and 4 from J; bases not matched to a gene: 12. Germline CDR1 is SGHRS and CDR2 is YFSETQ. CDR3 sequence: CASTQEGARGTEAFF. CDR3 DNA: TGCGCCAGCACTCAAGAGGGGGCGCGGGGCACTGAAGCTTTCTTT. The full variable domain, with the rest looked up from reference TRBV5-1 and TRBJ1-1, is KAGVTQTPRYLIKTRGQQVTLSCSPISGHRSVSWYQQTPGQGLQFLFEYFSETQRNKGNFPGRFSGRQFSNSRSEMNVSTLELGDSALYLCASTQEGARGTEAFFGQGTRLTVV.

This clone was seen once. The genes are TRBV5-8 and TRBJ2-5; 9 nucleotides line up with TRBD1. This CDR3 is built from 14 residues. CDR1 is SGHTS and CDR2 is YDEGEE in the germline V gene. V was clipped by 7 bases and J by 9 bases; unmatched bases: 13. In DNA, the CDR3 is TGTGCCAGCCTTCCTTGGGACAGGGCGGCGGCCCAGTACTTC. The encoded protein is CASLPWDRAAAQYF.

The rearrangement uses TRBV12-2 and TRBJ1-5; TRBD1 reflects the table's D call only, with no check against the DNA. TRBV12-2 is a pseudogene locus. This CDR3 has 16 amino acids. CDR3 amino acids: CASRLVDRDSNQPQHF. The CDR3 region has the DNA TGTGCAAGTCGCTTAGTGGACAGGGATAGCAATCAGCCCCAGCATTTT.

The gene calls are TRBV2 and TRBJ2-1; D unresolved. V lost 4 bases, J lost 4 bases, and 8 bases lay in between. The CDR3 spans 13 residues. Germline V CDR1 and CDR2: SNHLY, FYNNEI. The CDR3 coding sequence is TGTGCCAGCAGTGTCGACAATTACAATGAGCAGTTCTTC. This sequence encodes CASSVDNYNEQFF.

The chain couples TRBV5-6 to TRBJ2-7; D call uncertain. V was clipped by 1 base and J by 3 bases, with 20 bases between them. CDR3 length equals 17 residues. CDR1 and CDR2 (germline): SGHDT, YYEEEE. CDR3 coding DNA: TGTGCCAGCAGCTTGTTTGGTTCTGTTCCCTCGGGCTACGAGCAGTACTTC. Its translation is CASSLFGSVPSGYEQYF.

The chain is built from TRBV6-1 and TRBJ1-6, with a possible D match to TRBD1 (6 bases). The CDR3 is 17 residues long. Per the germline V gene, CDR1 is MNHNS and CDR2 is SASEGT. The ends were cut back, 4 bases at V and 0 bases at J, with 13 bases in the middle. CDR3 protein: CASSVNRVSSYNSPLHF. The CDR3 nucleotides read TGTGCCAGCAGTGTAAACAGGGTGAGCTCCTATAATTCACCCCTCCACTTT.

This clone was observed a single time. V and J are TRBV6-2 or TRBV6-3 and TRBJ1-2; D is perhaps TRBD1 (5 bases). Germline V gene lookup returns CDR1 MNHEY and CDR2 SVGEGT. This CDR3 comprises 14 residues. Trimming removed 6 bases at V and 5 bases at J, with 16 bases between. CDR3 loop: CASSPTGDGYGYTF. CDR3 sequence (DNA): TGTGCCAGCAGCCCTACCGGGGACGGATATGGCTACACCTTC.

This clone came up a few times. The CDR3 region is CASSQDVVGQGYEQYF. CDR3 sequence (DNA): TGCGCCAGCAGCCAAGATGTCGTGGGACAGGGCTACGAGCAGTACTTC. The chain joins TRBV4-1 to TRBJ2-7; TRBD1 agrees at 9 bases. Germline CDR1 reads MGHRA; CDR2 reads YSYEKL. The length of the CDR3 is 16 residues. Trimming at V came to 0 bases and at J to 3 bases, leaving 6 bases not matched to a gene.

This sequence joins TRBV27 and TRBJ2-1, with D perhaps matching TRBD1 (6 bases). The CDR3 consists of 14 residues. V shed 4 bases and J shed 1 base, with 8 bases lying between them. Germline CDR1 reads MNHEY; CDR2 reads SMNVEV (reference sequence). The CDR3 nucleotides are TGTGCCAGCAGTTCGAGGGGGTCCTACAATGAGCAGTTCTTC. Its translation is CASSSRGSYNEQFF.

The chain couples TRBV6-1 to TRBJ1-1; TRBD1 might be the D (5 bases). Germline values: CDR1 MNHNS, CDR2 SASEGT. The CDR3 is made up of 14 amino acids. V dropped 2 bases and J dropped 5 bases, with 12 bases sitting between them. Written as DNA, the CDR3 is TGTGCCAGCAGTGAAAGGGGAAAAGGAACTGAAGCTTTCTTT. Amino acid sequence: CASSERGKGTEAFF.

The chain recombines TRBV27 with TRBJ1-2, with 10 bases identical to TRBD1. Germline trimming cut 6 bases from V and 4 bases from J; bases unmatched to any gene: 8. CDR3 length: 15 residues. The V gene's germline CDR1 is MNHEY and CDR2 SMNVEV (reference sequence). The CDR3 here is CASRRDRGWGYGYTF. CDR3 bases: TGTGCCAGCAGGAGGGACAGGGGTTGGGGCTATGGCTACACCTTC.

The genes are TRBV18 and TRBJ1-6; D uncertain. The CDR3 runs 14 residues. V lost 6 bases to trimming and J lost 8 bases, with 14 bases between them. In germline, CDR1 is KGHSH, CDR2 LQKENI. The chain's CDR3 is CASSPQDGDSPLHF. CDR3 nucleotide sequence: TGTGCCAGCTCCCCCCAGGATGGAGATTCACCCCTCCACTTT.

The rearrangement links TRBV30 to TRBJ1-2; 10 bases map to TRBD1. Looked up from germline, CDR1 is GTSNPN and CDR2 is SVGIG (reference sequence). The trim removed 5 bases at V and 0 bases at J, leaving 9 bases unmatched. This CDR3 contains 16 residues. CDR3 in DNA: TGTGCCTGGGTCCGGGACAGGGGCCTTTCTAACTATGGCTACACCTTC. Protein: CAWVRDRGLSNYGYTF.